Listed here is a single T cell receptor (beta chain). Its cognate antigen is unknown. Trimming removed 7 bases from V and 0 bases from J, with 19 bases in between. CDR3 length: 18 amino acids. The germline V gene encodes CDR1 SEHNR and CDR2 FQNEAQ (reference sequence). Regulatory T cells were sorted as CD4+CD25hiCD127low/negative cells. Unrelated healthy donors provided the controls. This entry belongs to a study of B cell selection in AIRE deficiency. The study, taken as a whole, reports: Shorter CDR3s marked shared Treg sequences, biased toward few non-templated insertions. Only about 9.3% of 3,500 to 4,500 shared Treg sequences were patient-specific; roughly 30% healthy-specific.

The table came from immunoSEQ multiplex PCR; TCRdb's copy has only in-frame clones and leaves some out. The repertoire includes around 20,000 clones, approximately 94% of them detected once, and over 0.8% sits in the top ten. The sequencing input was CD4+CD25+ Tregs sorted from PBMCs. This sequence originates from a human donor in good health. This chain links TRBV7-9 with TRBJ2-6; D is possibly TRBD1 or TRBD2 (5 bases each). The CDR3 loop is CASTLGQGPNSGANVLTF. The CDR3 bases are TGTGCCAGCACCCTAGGTCAGGGACCCAACTCTGGGGCCAACGTCCTGACTTTC.